Only a few counts were recorded for the clone carrying this T cell receptor (beta chain). The data are from a study of beta chain features in type 1 diabetes. Investigators reverse transcribed all isolated RNA, so they sequenced expressed TCRB transcripts. Roughly 3.4 million reads per sample on average were obtained from naive, central memory and regulatory T cell samples. Sequenced by immunoSEQ multiplex PCR; TCRdb stores in-frame clones only, minus some. Among 430,000 or so clones listed, approximately 10% were seen once. This clonotype was obtained from a woman aged 18-30 years in good health. Sequencing input: naive CD4+ T cells from blood.

The CDR3 loop reads CAWSGWGGANVLTF. Written as DNA, the CDR3 is TGTGCCTGGAGTGGCTGGGGTGGGGCCAACGTCCTGACTTTC. This chain links TRBV30 with TRBJ2-6; no clear D. Trimming removed 1 base at V and 3 bases at J, with 7 bases between. CDR3 length: 14 amino acids. The V gene's germline CDR1 is GTSNPN and CDR2 SVGIG (reference sequence).